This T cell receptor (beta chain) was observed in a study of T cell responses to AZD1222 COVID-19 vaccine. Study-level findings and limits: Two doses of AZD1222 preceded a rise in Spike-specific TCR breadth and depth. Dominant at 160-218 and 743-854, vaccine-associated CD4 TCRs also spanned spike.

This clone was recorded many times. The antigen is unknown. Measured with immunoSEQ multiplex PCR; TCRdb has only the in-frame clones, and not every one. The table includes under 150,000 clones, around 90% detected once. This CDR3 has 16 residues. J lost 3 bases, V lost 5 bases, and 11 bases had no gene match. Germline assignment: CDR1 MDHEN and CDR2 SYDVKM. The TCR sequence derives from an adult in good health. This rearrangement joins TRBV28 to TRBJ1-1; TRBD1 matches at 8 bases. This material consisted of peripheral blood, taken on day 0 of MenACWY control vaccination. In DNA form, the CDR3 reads TGTGCCAGCAGTGGACAGGGTACGGGGTGGGACACTGAAGCTTTCTTT. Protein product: CASSGQGTGWDTEAFF.